The 32 T cell receptor beta chains given below trace back to one sample, sequenced in a study of blood T cells in healthy people across ages. Then a second PCR, running about 6 to 12 cycles, was carried out with a sample-barcoded 5' primer and a J-beta primer mix. TCRdb recomputed calls from the 5' RACE reads with MiXCR, one row per CDR3 protein. The sample shows 850,000 to 950,000 distinct CDR3 sequences, 29% of them seen only once. The sample was blood. The receptor set was obtained from an elderly woman in good health.

To note about this clonotype: This may arise from a read error, as a much more abundant clone is one base away. This rearrangement joins TRBV5-4 to TRBJ2-5, with 10 nucleotides matching TRBD2. Losses at the gene ends were 4 bases for V and 11 bases for J; bases not matched to a gene: 20. The germline V gene encodes CDR1 SGHNT and CDR2 YYREEE (reference sequence). CDR3 length: 17 residues. The CDR3, as DNA: TGTGCCAGCAGCCGGGGGGTAGCGGGGGGCCAAGGGGATGAGCAGTACTTC. It encodes CASSRGVAGGQGDEQYF.

In its sample, this clonotype was seen many times. The V gene is TRBV6-2 or TRBV6-3, the J gene TRBJ2-2; D may be TRBD1 (5 bases). The germline CDR1 and CDR2 sequences are MNHEY and SVGEGT. The CDR3 is 18 amino acids. Trimming pared 5 bases from V and 2 bases from J, leaving 21 bases between. The CDR3 region is CASSPTPGWRGNTGELFF. DNA for the CDR3: TGTGCCAGCAGTCCCACACCAGGGTGGAGAGGAAACACCGGGGAGCTGTTTTTT.

This clonotype appeared a few times. DNA for the CDR3: TGCAGTGCTCAGGGACAAATCGGCCAGCCCCAGCATTTT. It translates to CSAQGQIGQPQHF. The V gene is TRBV20-1, the J gene TRBJ1-5; D is possibly TRBD1 (6 bases). The V end lost 5 bases, the J end lost 7 bases, and 15 bases lay between the germline ends. The CDR3 consists of 13 residues. Germline V gene data show CDR1 as DFQATT and CDR2 as SNEGSKA (reference sequence).

The chain has TRBV20-1 and TRBJ1-5; 10 nucleotides agree with TRBD1. Looked up from germline, CDR1 is DFQATT and CDR2 is SNEGSKA (reference sequence). The V segment lost 1 base and the J segment 5 bases; nucleotides outside the gene matches: 5. The CDR3 extends over 15 amino acids. Here the CDR3 DNA reads TGCAGTGCTAGAGTGGGGACAGGGGTGGATCAGCCCCAGCATTTT. Translating it yields CSARVGTGVDQPQHF.

Comments on this clonotype: Given a much more abundant clone one base away, this may be a read error. This chain links TRBV6-2 or TRBV6-3 with TRBJ2-5; no clear D. The J call may be mistaken, given a closer DNA end match to TRBJ2-1. This CDR3 is built from 15 residues. Germline V gene lookup returns CDR1 MNHEY and CDR2 SVGEGT. This CDR3 is CASSYWGSGQETQFF. The CDR3 DNA is TGTGCCAGCAGCTACTGGGGTTCGGGTCAAGAGACCCAGTTCTTC.

This clonotype was seen more than once but under ten times. This chain connects TRBV20-1 to TRBJ1-1; 11 bases align to TRBD1. V lost 3 bases to trimming and J lost 4 bases; unmatched junction nucleotides: 7. Germline CDR1 reads DFQATT; CDR2 reads SNEGSKA (reference sequence). The CDR3 consists of 15 residues. The CDR3 bases are TGCAGTGCTAGCCCCTGGACAGGGGGCGGCACTGAAGCTTTCTTT. This translates into CSASPWTGGGTEAFF.

The table lists this clonotype with many counts. CDR3 in amino acids: CASSPLTGMYNQPQHF. In nucleotides, the CDR3 is TGTGCCAGCAGCCCGTTAACAGGGATGTACAATCAGCCCCAGCATTTT. This chain connects TRBV6-2 or TRBV6-3 to TRBJ1-5; perhaps TRBD1 as D (6 bases). The germline V and J ends were trimmed by 6 bases and 3 bases, with 18 bases remaining between them. The germline CDR1 and CDR2 sequences are MNHEY and SVGEGT. The CDR3 has 16 amino acids.

This clonotype showed up just a few times. This chain links TRBV28 with TRBJ1-4, with a tentative D call TRBD1 (6 bases). Trimming took 2 bases from V and 3 from J, leaving 7 bases between them. The germline V gene has CDR1 MDHEN and CDR2 SYDVKM. The CDR3 has 14 residues. Here the CDR3 DNA reads TGTGCCAGCAGTTTAACAGGGCCTAATGAAAAACTGTTTTTT. Translated: CASSLTGPNEKLFF. The full variable domain, completed using reference TRBV28 and TRBJ1-4, is DVKVTQSSRYLVKRTGEKVFLECVQDMDHENMFWYRQDPGLGLRLIYFSYDVKMKEKGDIPEGYSVSREKKERFSLILESASTNQTSMYLCASSLTGPNEKLFFGSGTQLSVL.

This chain links TRBV5-4 with TRBJ2-1; 8 nucleotides agree with TRBD2. Germline V gene data show CDR1 as SGHNT and CDR2 as YYREEE (reference sequence). The CDR3 has 12 residues. V lost 0 bases, J lost 12 bases, and 2 bases stayed unmatched. The CDR3 reads CASSLGSGGQFF. CDR3 bases: TGTGCCAGCAGCTTGGGCAGCGGGGGGCAGTTCTTC. Drawing the rest from reference TRBV5-4 and TRBJ2-1, the complete variable domain is ETGVTQSPTHLIKTRGQQVTLRCSSQSGHNTVSWYQQALGQGPQFIFQYYREEENGRGNFPPRFSGLQFPNYSSELNVNALELDDSALYLCASSLGSGGQFFGPGTRLTVL.

Worth noting for this clonotype: A single base separates this from a much larger clone, so it may be a read error. The chain carries TRBV4-2 and TRBJ2-1, with no clear D. Germline lookup yields CDR1 LGHNA and CDR2 YNFKEQ. The CDR3 sequence is 14 residues long. For the CDR3, the DNA is TGTGTCAGCACTTGGGGTGACACCTACAATGAGCAGTTCTTC. As protein: CVSTWGDTYNEQFF.

Of note for this clonotype: A read error may produce the germline difference seen at one junction end. This chain connects TRBV7-2 to TRBJ1-2; no reliable D call. Germline V gene data show CDR1 as SGHTA and CDR2 as FQGNSA. This CDR3 has 12 residues. The CDR3, as DNA: TGTGCCAGCAGCCCCGATAACCATGGCTACACCTTC. This encodes CASSPDNHGYTF.

This clonotype showed up many times. The rearrangement links TRBV19 to TRBJ2-5; 8 bases line up with TRBD1. V lost 1 base to trimming and J lost 2 bases; unmatched junction nucleotides: 3. Germline V gene data show CDR1 as LNHDA and CDR2 as SQIVND (reference sequence). This CDR3 has 15 residues. DNA of the CDR3: TGTGCCAGTAGTATAGGCTACAGGGGGCAAGAGACCCAGTACTTC. It encodes CASSIGYRGQETQYF. The full variable domain, in which reference TRBV19 and TRBJ2-5 provide the parts outside the CDR3, is DGGITQSPKYLFRKEGQNVTLSCEQNLNHDAMYWYRQDPGQGLRLIYYSQIVNDFQKGDIAEGYSVSREKKESFPLTVTSAQKNPTAFYLCASSIGYRGQETQYFGPGTRLLVL.

The genes are TRBV20-1 and TRBJ1-5; D call uncertain. The CDR3 consists of 14 residues. The V gene lost 0 bases and the J gene lost 3 bases, with 9 bases spanning the gap. Germline loops: CDR1 DFQATT, CDR2 SNEGSKA (reference sequence). CDR3 region: CSARDETVNQPQHF. In DNA form, the CDR3 reads TGCAGTGCTAGAGATGAAACAGTCAATCAGCCCCAGCATTTT.

This clonotype was observed at least ten times. The chain couples TRBV20-1 to TRBJ2-5, with a possible D match to TRBD1 (5 bases). V was clipped by 0 bases and J by 4 bases, with 18 bases between them. This CDR3 comprises 16 residues. Germline V CDR1 and CDR2: DFQATT, SNEGSKA (reference sequence). CDR3 in amino acids: CSARDPRVVGVETQYF. Here the CDR3 DNA reads TGCAGTGCTAGAGATCCTCGGGTCGTAGGGGTAGAGACCCAGTACTTC.

In this sample, this clonotype turned up many times. This chain connects TRBV5-1 to TRBJ2-3; possible D gene TRBD1, 5 bases. The length of the CDR3 is 14 residues. Per the germline V gene, CDR1 is SGHRS and CDR2 is YFSETQ. V gave up 6 bases and J gave up 2 bases, with 13 bases separating them. Here the CDR3 reads CASIPDRTTDTQYF. CDR3 DNA sequence: TGCGCCAGCATCCCCGACAGAACCACAGATACGCAGTATTTT.

This clonotype has only a few counts. The chain combines TRBV5-5 with TRBJ1-4, with D uncertain. Germline lookup yields CDR1 SGHKS and CDR2 YYEKEE (reference sequence). This CDR3 region has 17 residues. With 4 bases removed from V and 7 bases from J, the gap between germline ends came to 23 bases. The CDR3 protein is CASSLQSLFVSGEKLFF. CDR3 nucleotide sequence: TGTGCCAGCAGCCTACAGAGCCTCTTCGTGAGTGGTGAAAAACTGTTTTTT.

This clonotype came up many times. This chain joins TRBV6-2 or TRBV6-3 and TRBJ2-1; D remains unclear. Trimming shortened V by 8 bases and J by 4 bases, and 12 bases separated the two germline ends. Per the germline V gene, CDR1 is MNHEY and CDR2 is SVGEGT. This CDR3 spans 13 amino acids. The CDR3 DNA reads as TGTGCCAGCCACACTGGGCAGTACAATGAGCAGTTCTTC. Translated, it gives CASHTGQYNEQFF.

The chain uses TRBV3-1 and TRBJ1-1; D remains ambiguous. This CDR3 is 13 amino acids long. Germline loops: CDR1 LGHDT, CDR2 YNNKEL (reference sequence). V was shortened by 5 bases and J by 1 base, with 8 bases between the two germline ends. In DNA form, the CDR3 reads TGTGCCAGCAGCGCGGATAAGAACACTGAAGCTTTCTTT. It specifies CASSADKNTEAFF.

This clonotype was recorded many times. The genes are TRBV6-2 or TRBV6-3 and TRBJ2-5; no definite D call. Germline values: CDR1 MNHEY, CDR2 SVGEGT. The CDR3 extends over 11 amino acids. The V and J ends lost 6 bases and 5 bases respectively, with 7 bases between them. The CDR3 loop is CASRAFETQYF. The CDR3, as DNA: TGTGCCAGCAGGGCCTTCGAGACCCAGTACTTC.

This clonotype was detected a few times. The gene calls are TRBV6-2 or TRBV6-3 and TRBJ2-5; D may be TRBD1 (8 bases). Germline CDR1 and CDR2: MNHEY and SVGEGT. V was shortened by 0 bases and J by 3 bases, with 17 bases between the two germline ends. The CDR3 is 17 amino acids. DNA for the CDR3: TGTGCCAGCAGTTACTCCCTCCAACAGGGGGGGAAAGAGACCCAGTACTTC. It is translated as CASSYSLQQGGKETQYF.

This clonotype has only one observation. This chain links TRBV20-1 with TRBJ2-2, with D perhaps TRBD2 (5 bases). The V end lost 2 bases, the J end lost 1 base, and 11 bases lay between the germline ends. The CDR3 runs to 15 residues. The germline V gene encodes CDR1 DFQATT and CDR2 SNEGSKA (reference sequence). The CDR3 DNA sequence: TGCAGTGCTAGATCCGCCGGGAAGAACACCGGGGAGCTGTTTTTT. Residues: CSARSAGKNTGELFF.

Turning to this clonotype: This may stem from a read error, because a much larger clone lies one nucleotide away. V gene TRBV12-3 or TRBV12-4 combines with J gene TRBJ2-7; D gene ambiguous. Trimming stripped 6 bases from V and 7 bases from J, with 13 bases between. This CDR3 contains 12 residues. The CDR3 loop is CASSERYNEQYF. In DNA form, the CDR3 reads TGTGCCAGCAGCGAACGATACAATGAGCAGTACTTC.

Details on this clonotype: This sequence may be a read error, since a much larger clone differs from it by one base. The V and J genes are TRBV2 and TRBJ2-1; D may match TRBD1 or TRBD2 (5 bases each). The J call could be wrong; TRBJ2-7 is a better fit for the DNA end. The germline CDR1 and CDR2 sequences are SNHLY and FYNNEI. This CDR3 contains 16 residues. CDR3 bases: TGTGCCAGCAGTGAGGGACGGCAGCCTGTCTACTGCGAGCAGTACTTC. Amino acids: CASSEGRQPVYCEQYF.

V usage is TRBV10-3 and J usage is TRBJ1-2; 7 positions match TRBD1. Germline CDR1 and CDR2: ENHRY and SYGVKD. The CDR3 sequence is 15 residues long. J was trimmed by 4 bases and V by 10 bases; bases with no gene match: 15. The CDR3 spells CATRLKTGSAYGYTF. For the CDR3, the DNA is TGTGCCACCAGGTTAAAGACAGGGAGTGCCTATGGCTACACCTTC.

The genes are TRBV25-1 and TRBJ1-4; TRBD1 might be the D (5 bases). This CDR3 has 16 residues. V was shortened by 5 bases and J by 0 bases, with 13 bases between the two germline ends. Per the germline V gene, CDR1 is MGHDK and CDR2 is SYGVNS. CDR3 DNA sequence: TGTGCCAGCAGTAAAGGGACCGGAGCAACTAATGAAAAACTGTTTTTT. Translating it yields CASSKGTGATNEKLFF.

The chain joins TRBV28 to TRBJ1-6, with D tentatively TRBD1 (6 bases). The germline CDR1 and CDR2 sequences are MDHEN and SYDVKM. Deletions cut 11 bases from V and 9 bases from J, with 14 bases between. The CDR3 consists of 12 residues. The CDR3 is CAAGTGTSPLHF. CDR3 DNA sequence: TGTGCCGCGGGAACAGGGACTTCACCCCTCCACTTT. Combining the CDR3 with reference TRBV28 and TRBJ1-6 gives the whole variable domain DVKVTQSSRYLVKRTGEKVFLECVQDMDHENMFWYRQDPGLGLRLIYFSYDVKMKEKGDIPEGYSVSREKKERFSLILESASTNQTSMYLCAAGTGTSPLHFGNGTRLTVT.

About this clonotype itself: A much larger clone sits a single nucleotide away, making a read error possible. The chain links TRBV6-5 to TRBJ2-5; tentatively, D is TRBD1 (8 bases). The end of the DNA aligns better with TRBJ2-7, so the J call may be wrong. Germline values: CDR1 MNHEY, CDR2 SVGAGI. This CDR3 has 15 amino acids. The CDR3 DNA follows: TGTGCCAGCAGACGACAGGACAGGGAGGGCTACGAGCAGTACTTC. Its protein is CASRRQDREGYEQYF.

CDR3 nucleotide sequence: TGTGCCAGCAGCTTAGGCACAGGGGGAGAGGTGAACACTGAAGCTTTCTTT. Its translation is CASSLGTGGEVNTEAFF. The chain joins TRBV7-9 to TRBJ1-1, with TRBD1 matching over 8 bases. The CDR3 loop spans 17 amino acids. In germline, CDR1 is SEHNR, CDR2 FQNEAQ (reference sequence). V trimming: 1 base; J trimming: 0 bases; junction bases outside the gene matches: 7.

This clonotype was seen ten or more times. The chain joins TRBV2 to TRBJ2-6; 9 nucleotides line up with TRBD1. The germline gives CDR1 SNHLY, CDR2 FYNNEI. This CDR3 contains 17 residues. V trimming: 6 bases; J trimming: 0 bases; junction bases outside the gene matches: 6. CDR3 bases: TGTGCCAGCAGGGGACAGGGATACCTCTCTGGGGCCAACGTCCTGACTTTC. It specifies CASRGQGYLSGANVLTF.

This clonotype has ten or more counts. The chain employs TRBV21-1 and TRBJ2-7. TRBV21-1 corresponds to a pseudogene. The CDR3 is made up of 13 amino acids. The CDR3 region has the DNA TGTGCCAGCAGTCTCGGCGGCCAAGACGAGCAGTACTTC. Its protein is CASSLGGQDEQYF.

This clonotype has only one observation. The chain is built from TRBV5-1 and TRBJ2-5; 9 nucleotides agree with TRBD1. CDR1 is SGHRS and CDR2 is YFSETQ in the germline V gene. The CDR3 is 16 residues long. The V segment lost 4 bases and the J segment 3 bases; nucleotides outside the gene matches: 10. In DNA, the CDR3 is TGCGCCAGCAGCCCCGGGACAGGGCGCGGGGAAGAGACCCAGTACTTC. Its translation is CASSPGTGRGEETQYF. The full variable domain, completed using reference TRBV5-1 and TRBJ2-5, is KAGVTQTPRYLIKTRGQQVTLSCSPISGHRSVSWYQQTPGQGLQFLFEYFSETQRNKGNFPGRFSGRQFSNSRSEMNVSTLELGDSALYLCASSPGTGRGEETQYFGPGTRLLVL.

V usage is TRBV29-1 and J usage is TRBJ1-1; the D is unclear. Germline assignment: CDR1 SQVTM and CDR2 ANQGSEA. CDR3 length: 12 amino acids. V was trimmed by 5 bases and J by 6 bases, leaving 13 bases between them. Here the CDR3 DNA reads TGCAGCGTTAAAGGTTCTGGGGCTGAAGCTTTCTTT. It encodes CSVKGSGAEAFF.